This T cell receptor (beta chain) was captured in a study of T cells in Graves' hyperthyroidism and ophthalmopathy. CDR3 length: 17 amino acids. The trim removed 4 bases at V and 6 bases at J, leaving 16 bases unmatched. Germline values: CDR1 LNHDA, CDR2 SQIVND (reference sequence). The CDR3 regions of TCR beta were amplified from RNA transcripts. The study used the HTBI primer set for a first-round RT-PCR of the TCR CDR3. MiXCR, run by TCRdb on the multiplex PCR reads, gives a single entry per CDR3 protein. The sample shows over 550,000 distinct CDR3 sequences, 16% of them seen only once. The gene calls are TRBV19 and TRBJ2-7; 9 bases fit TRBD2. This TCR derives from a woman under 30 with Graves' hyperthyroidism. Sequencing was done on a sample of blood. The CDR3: CASSTDIAGVFPAEQYF. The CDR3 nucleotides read TGTGCCAGTAGTACGGATATAGCGGGAGTGTTTCCCGCCGAGCAGTACTTC.